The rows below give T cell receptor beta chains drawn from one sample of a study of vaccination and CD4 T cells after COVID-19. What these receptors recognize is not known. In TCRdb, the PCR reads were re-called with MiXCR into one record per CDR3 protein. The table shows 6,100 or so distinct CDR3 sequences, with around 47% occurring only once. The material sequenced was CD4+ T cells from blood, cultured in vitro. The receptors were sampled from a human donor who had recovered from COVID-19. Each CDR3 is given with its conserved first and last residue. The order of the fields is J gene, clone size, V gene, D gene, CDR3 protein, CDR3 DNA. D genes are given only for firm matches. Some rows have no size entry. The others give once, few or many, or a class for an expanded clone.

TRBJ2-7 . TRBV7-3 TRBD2 CASSPGLAGSWQYF TGTGCCAGCAGCCCTGGCCTAGCGGGATCCTGGCAGTACTTC
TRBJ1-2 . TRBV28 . CASRPTTRYGYTF TGTGCCAGCAGGCCAACGACACGCTATGGCTACACCTTC
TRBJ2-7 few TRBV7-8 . CASSLARSYEQYF TGTGCCAGCAGCTTAGCCCGTAGCTACGAGCAGTACTTC
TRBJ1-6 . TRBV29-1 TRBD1 CSARQGEYSPLHF TGCAGCGCCAGACAGGGAGAATATTCACCCCTCCACTTT
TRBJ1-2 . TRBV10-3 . CAISGVVEVYGYTF TGTGCCATCAGTGGGGTGGTCGAGGTCTATGGCTACACCTTC
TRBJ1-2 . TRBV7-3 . CASSLTGQDGYTF TGTGCCAGCAGCTTGACGGGTCAAGATGGCTACACCTTC
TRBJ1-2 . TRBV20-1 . CSAGSRDVLNYGYTF TGCAGTGCTGGGTCCCGGGACGTCCTTAACTATGGCTACACCTTC
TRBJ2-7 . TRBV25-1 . CASSEQGYEQYF TGTGCCAGCAGTGAACAGGGTTACGAGCAGTACTTC
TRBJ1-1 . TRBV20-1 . CSARSDSEAFF TGCAGTGCTAGATCGGACAGTGAAGCTTTCTTT
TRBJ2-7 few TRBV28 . CASSLISSEQYF TGTGCCAGCAGTTTAATCTCGTCCGAGCAGTACTTC
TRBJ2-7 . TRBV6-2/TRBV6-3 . CASRGTGSYEQYF TGTGCCAGCAGGGGGACTGGCTCCTACGAGCAGTACTTC
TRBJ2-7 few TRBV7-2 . CASRLGGGNEQYF TGTGCCAGCAGGCTAGGGGGGGGCAACGAGCAGTACTTC
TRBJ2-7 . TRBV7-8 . CASSTAWTSRYEQYF TGTGCCAGCAGCACCGCCTGGACGAGCCGCTACGAGCAGTACTTC
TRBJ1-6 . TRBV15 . CATSPRTGSNSPLHF TGTGCCACCAGCCCCCGTACCGGGAGTAATTCACCCCTCCACTTT
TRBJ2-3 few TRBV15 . CATSSEDTQYF TGTGCCACCAGCAGTGAGGATACGCAGTATTTT
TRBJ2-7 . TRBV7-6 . CASSLYPGDEQYF TGTGCCAGCAGCTTATACCCAGGCGACGAGCAGTACTTC
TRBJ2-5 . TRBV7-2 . CASSLGSREETQYF TGTGCCAGCAGCTTAGGGAGTAGGGAAGAGACCCAGTACTTC
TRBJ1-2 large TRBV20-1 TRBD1 CSASLQGAYGYTF TGCAGTGCTAGCCTACAGGGGGCGTATGGCTACACCTTC
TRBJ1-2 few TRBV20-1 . CSARAGPTNYGYTF TGCAGTGCTAGAGCGGGACCGACGAACTATGGCTACACCTTC
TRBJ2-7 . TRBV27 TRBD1 CASSLTGASFWHF TGTGCCAGCAGTTTGACAGGGGCCTCCTTCTGGCACTTC
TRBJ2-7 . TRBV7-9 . CASSSRDPYEQYF TGTGCCAGCAGCTCCCGCGATCCCTACGAGCAGTACTTC
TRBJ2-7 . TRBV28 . CASRHVNEQYF TGTGCCAGCAGACACGTTAACGAGCAGTACTTC
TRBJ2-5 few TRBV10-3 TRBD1 CAISRDSKETQYF TGTGCCATCAGTAGGGACAGTAAAGAGACCCAGTACTTC
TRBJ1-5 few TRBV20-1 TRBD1 CSASRDSSNQPQHF TGCAGTGCTTCCCGGGACAGCAGCAATCAGCCCCAGCATTTT
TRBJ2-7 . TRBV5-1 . CASSSQGYEQYF TGCGCCAGCAGCTCACAGGGCTACGAGCAGTACTTC
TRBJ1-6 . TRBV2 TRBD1 CASSPNRQGESPLHF TGTGCCAGCAGTCCCAACAGACAGGGGGAATCACCCCTCCACTTT
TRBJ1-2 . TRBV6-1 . CASSKGPTYGYTF TGTGCCAGCAGTAAAGGACCCACCTATGGCTACACCTTC
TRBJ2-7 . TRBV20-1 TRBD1 CSAPDRTLNLYEQYF TGCAGTGCACCGGACAGGACCCTTAACCTCTACGAGCAGTACTTC
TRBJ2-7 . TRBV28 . CASSRRRYEQYF TGTGCCAGCAGCCGCCGGAGATACGAGCAGTACTTC
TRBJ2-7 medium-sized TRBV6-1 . CASTLNYEQYF TGTGCCAGCACCCTCAACTACGAGCAGTACTTC
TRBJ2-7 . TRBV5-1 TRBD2 CASSWEGSYEQYF TGCGCCAGCAGCTGGGAGGGCTCGTACGAGCAGTACTTC
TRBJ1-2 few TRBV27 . CASSLQRWGYTF TGTGCCAGCAGTTTACAGAGGTGGGGCTACACCTTC
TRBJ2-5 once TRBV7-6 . CASSLMDSETQYF TGTGCCAGCAGCTTAATGGATTCAGAGACCCAGTACTTC
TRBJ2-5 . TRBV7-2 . CASSFTGQETQYF TGTGCCAGCAGCTTTACTGGCCAAGAGACCCAGTACTTC
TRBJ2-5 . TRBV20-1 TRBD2 CSAPGGGQETQYF TGCAGTGCCCCGGGGGGAGGGCAAGAGACCCAGTACTTC
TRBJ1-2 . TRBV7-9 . CASSLGGGYKGYTF TGTGCCAGCAGCTTAGGGGGAGGTTACAAGGGCTACACCTTC
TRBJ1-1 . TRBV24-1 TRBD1 CATRSTGAPEAFF TGTGCCACCAGATCGACAGGGGCGCCTGAAGCTTTCTTT
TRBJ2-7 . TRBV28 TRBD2 CASSLSTSGSMHEQYF TGTGCCAGCAGTTTAAGTACTAGCGGGAGTATGCACGAGCAGTACTTC
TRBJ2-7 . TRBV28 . CATSGTPTYEQYF TGTGCCACCTCCGGGACACCAACCTACGAGCAGTACTTC
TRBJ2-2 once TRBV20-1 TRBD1 CSARTGGTGELFF TGCAGTGCTAGGACAGGGGGCACCGGGGAGCTGTTTTTT
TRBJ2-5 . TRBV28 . CASKWAGVVETQYF TGTGCCAGCAAGTGGGCAGGGGTGGTGGAGACCCAGTACTTC
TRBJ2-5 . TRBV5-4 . CASSTVRDATQYF TGTGCCAGCAGCACGGTCAGGGACGCGACCCAGTACTTC
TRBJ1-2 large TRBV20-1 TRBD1 CSARGGYGYTF TGCAGTGCCAGGGGGGGCTATGGCTACACCTTC
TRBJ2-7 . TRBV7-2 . CASSLVDRSAYEQYF TGTGCCAGCAGCTTAGTGGATAGGTCGGCCTACGAGCAGTACTTC
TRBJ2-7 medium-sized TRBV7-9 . CASSLGLRQYF TGTGCCAGCAGCTTAGGACTAAGGCAGTACTTC
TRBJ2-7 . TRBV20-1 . CSASGQGGAYEQYF TGCAGTGCTAGCGGGCAGGGGGGAGCCTACGAGCAGTACTTC
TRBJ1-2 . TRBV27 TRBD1 CASSRQGPQGVGYTF TGTGCCAGCAGTCGGCAGGGGCCACAGGGGGTAGGCTACACCTTC
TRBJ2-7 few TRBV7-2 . CASSSLDYPWGEQYF TGTGCCAGCAGCAGCCTGGACTACCCTTGGGGGGAGCAGTACTTC